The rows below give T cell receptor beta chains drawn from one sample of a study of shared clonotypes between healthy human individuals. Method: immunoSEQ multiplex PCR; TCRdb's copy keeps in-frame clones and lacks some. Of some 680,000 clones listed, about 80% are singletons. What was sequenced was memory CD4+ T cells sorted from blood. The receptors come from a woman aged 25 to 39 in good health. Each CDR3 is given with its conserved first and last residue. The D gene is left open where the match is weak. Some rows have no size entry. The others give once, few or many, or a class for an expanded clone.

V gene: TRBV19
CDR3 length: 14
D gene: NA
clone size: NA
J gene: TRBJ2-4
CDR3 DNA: TGTGCCAGTAGTATAGAAGAGTGGAGGGACATTCAGTACTTC
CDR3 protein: CASSIEEWRDIQYF

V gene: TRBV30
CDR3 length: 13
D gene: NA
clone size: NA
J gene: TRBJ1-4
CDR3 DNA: TGTGCCTGGAGAGGAGGGGCCCATGAAAAACTGTTTTTT
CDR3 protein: CAWRGGAHEKLFF

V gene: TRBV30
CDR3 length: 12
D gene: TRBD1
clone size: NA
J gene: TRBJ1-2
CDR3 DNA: TGTGGGAAAGGGGACAGGGGGCGAGGCTACACCTTC
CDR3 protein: CGKGDRGRGYTF

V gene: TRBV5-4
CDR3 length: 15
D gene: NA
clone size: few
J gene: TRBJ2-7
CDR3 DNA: TGTGCCAGCAGCCGAAACCTAGGGGGGCTGGGGGAGCAGTACTTC
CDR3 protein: CASSRNLGGLGEQYF

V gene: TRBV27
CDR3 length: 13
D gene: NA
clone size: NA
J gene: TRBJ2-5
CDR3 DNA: TGTGCCAGCAGTTTTCAGGGGAGAGAGACCCAGTACTTC
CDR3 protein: CASSFQGRETQYF

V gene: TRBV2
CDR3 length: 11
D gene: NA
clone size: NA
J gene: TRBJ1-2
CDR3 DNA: TGTGCCAGCAGTGAGAACTATGGCTACACCTTC
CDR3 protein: CASSENYGYTF

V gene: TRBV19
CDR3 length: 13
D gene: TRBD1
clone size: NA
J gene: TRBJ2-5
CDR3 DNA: TGTGCCAGTAGTCTGGACAGGGGGTTGACCCAGTACTTC
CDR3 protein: CASSLDRGLTQYF

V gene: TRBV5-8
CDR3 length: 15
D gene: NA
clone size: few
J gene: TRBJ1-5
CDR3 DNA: TGTGCCAGCAGCTTGAGGGGAGGGGACAATCAGCCCCAGCATTTT
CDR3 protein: CASSLRGGDNQPQHF

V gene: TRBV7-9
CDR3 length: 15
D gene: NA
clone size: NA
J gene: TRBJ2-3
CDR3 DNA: TGTGCCAGCAGCCCGCAAGGGGGGTCCACAGATACGCAGTATTTT
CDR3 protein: CASSPQGGSTDTQYF

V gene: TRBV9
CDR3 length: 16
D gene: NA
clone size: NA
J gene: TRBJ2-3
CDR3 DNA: TGTGCCAGCAGCGTAGGGGGGTCCACTAGCACAGATACGCAGTATTTT
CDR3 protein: CASSVGGSTSTDTQYF

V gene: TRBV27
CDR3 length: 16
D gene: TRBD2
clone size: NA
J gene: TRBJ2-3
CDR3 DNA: TGTGCCAGCAGGCCCTTGACTAGCGGGATCACAGATACGCAGTATTTT
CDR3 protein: CASRPLTSGITDTQYF

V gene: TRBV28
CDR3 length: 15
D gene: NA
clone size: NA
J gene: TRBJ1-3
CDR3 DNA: TGTGCCAGCAGACCCCGACTCATCTCTGGAAACACCATATATTTT
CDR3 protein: CASRPRLISGNTIYF

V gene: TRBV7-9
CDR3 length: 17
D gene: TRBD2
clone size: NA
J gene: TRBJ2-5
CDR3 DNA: TGTGCCAGCAGCGGGACTAGTTTGCTCGGTTTCCAAGAGACCCAGTACTTC
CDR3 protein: CASSGTSLLGFQETQYF

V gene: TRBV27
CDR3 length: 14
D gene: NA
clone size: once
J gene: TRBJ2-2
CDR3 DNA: TGTGCCATCGGTCCCTTCTGGGACACCGGGGAGCTGTTTTTT
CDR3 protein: CAIGPFWDTGELFF

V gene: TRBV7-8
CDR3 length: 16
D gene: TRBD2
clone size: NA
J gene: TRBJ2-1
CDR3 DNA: TGTGCCAGCAGCTTAGAATTACTAGCGTCGGGCAATGAGCAGTTCTTC
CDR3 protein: CASSLELLASGNEQFF

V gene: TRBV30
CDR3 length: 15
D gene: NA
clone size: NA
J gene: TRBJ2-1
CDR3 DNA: TGTGCCTGGAGTCCCCCCGGGTATCAAAACAATGAGCAGTTCTTC
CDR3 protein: CAWSPPGYQNNEQFF

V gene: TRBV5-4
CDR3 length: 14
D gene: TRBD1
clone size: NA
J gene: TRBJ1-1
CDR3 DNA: TGTGCCAGCAGCGTGACAGGGGGCGACTTTACTGCTTTCTTT
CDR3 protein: CASSVTGGDFTAFF

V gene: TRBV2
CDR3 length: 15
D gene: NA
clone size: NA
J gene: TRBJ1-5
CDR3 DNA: TGTGCCAGCAGCTACGACAGGTCCTACAATCAGCCCCAGCATTTT
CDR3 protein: CASSYDRSYNQPQHF

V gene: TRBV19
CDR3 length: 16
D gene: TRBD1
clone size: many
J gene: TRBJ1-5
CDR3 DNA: TGTGCCAGTAGTCAAACGGACAGGGGGCGGCGACAGCCCCAGCATTTT
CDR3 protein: CASSQTDRGRRQPQHF

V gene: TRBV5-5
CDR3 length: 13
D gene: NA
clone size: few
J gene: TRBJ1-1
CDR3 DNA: TGTGCCAGCAGCTTTGGGGGGAACAATGAAGCTTTCTTT
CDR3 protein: CASSFGGNNEAFF

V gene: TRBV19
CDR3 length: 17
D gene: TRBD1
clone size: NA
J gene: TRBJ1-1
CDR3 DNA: TGTGCCAGTAGTACTATCCGACAGGGGGCGCGAAACACTGAAGCTTTCTTT
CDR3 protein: CASSTIRQGARNTEAFF

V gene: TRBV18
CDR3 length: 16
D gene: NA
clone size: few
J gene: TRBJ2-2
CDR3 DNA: TGTGCCAGCTCACCACGGAGCAGGGGATCTTCCGGGGAGCTGTTTTTT
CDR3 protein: CASSPRSRGSSGELFF

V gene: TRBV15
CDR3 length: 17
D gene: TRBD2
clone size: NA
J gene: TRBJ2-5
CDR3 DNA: TGTGCCACCAGCGATTGGACTAGCGGGAGACGGGTGGAGACCCAGTACTTC
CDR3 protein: CATSDWTSGRRVETQYF

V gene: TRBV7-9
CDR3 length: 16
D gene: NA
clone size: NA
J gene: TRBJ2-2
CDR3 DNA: TGTGCCAGCAGCACACATGGAGGGGATGACACCGGGGAGCTGTTTTTT
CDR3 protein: CASSTHGGDDTGELFF

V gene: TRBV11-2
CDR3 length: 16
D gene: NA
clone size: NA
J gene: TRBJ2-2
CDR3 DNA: TGTGCCAGCAGCTTAGAGGGAGATACGTTCGCCGGGGAGCTGTTTTTT
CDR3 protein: CASSLEGDTFAGELFF

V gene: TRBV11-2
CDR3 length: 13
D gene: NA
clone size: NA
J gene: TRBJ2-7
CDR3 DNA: TGTGCCAGCAGCCTGAGGACATCCTACGAGCAGTACTTC
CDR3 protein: CASSLRTSYEQYF

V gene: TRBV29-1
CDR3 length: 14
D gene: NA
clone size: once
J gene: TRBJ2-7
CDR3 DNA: TGCAGCGTTGGTGGGAATAGCGGTTCCTACGAGCAGTACTTC
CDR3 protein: CSVGGNSGSYEQYF

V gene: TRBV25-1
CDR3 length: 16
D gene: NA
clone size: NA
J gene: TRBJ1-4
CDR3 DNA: TGTGCCAGCAGTGGTCGAACGAGGACATTCGACGAAAAACTGTTTTTT
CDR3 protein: CASSGRTRTFDEKLFF

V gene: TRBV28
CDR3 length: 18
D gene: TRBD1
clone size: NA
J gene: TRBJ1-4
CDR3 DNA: TGTGCCAGCAGCCCCCCGCCGGGACAGGGAGCTTATAATGAAAAACTGTTTTTT
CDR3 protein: CASSPPPGQGAYNEKLFF

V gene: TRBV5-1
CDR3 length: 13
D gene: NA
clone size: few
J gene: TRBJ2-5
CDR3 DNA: TGCGCCAGCAGGGTTTCAGCAGGGGAGACCCAGTACTTC
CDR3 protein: CASRVSAGETQYF

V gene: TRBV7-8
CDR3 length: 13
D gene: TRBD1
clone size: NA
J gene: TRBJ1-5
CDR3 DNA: TGTGCCAGCAGCGGGGACAGGGGACAGCCCCAGCATTTT
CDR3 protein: CASSGDRGQPQHF

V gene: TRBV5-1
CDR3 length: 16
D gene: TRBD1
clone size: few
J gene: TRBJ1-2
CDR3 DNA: TGCGCCAGCAGCTTGTTGGGGACAGACTATAACTATGGCTACACCTTC
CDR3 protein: CASSLLGTDYNYGYTF

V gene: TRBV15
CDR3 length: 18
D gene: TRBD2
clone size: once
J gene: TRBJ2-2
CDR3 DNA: TGTGCCACCAGCAGAGAACTAGCGGGAGGTTGGAACACCGGGGAGCTGTTTTTT
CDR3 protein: CATSRELAGGWNTGELFF

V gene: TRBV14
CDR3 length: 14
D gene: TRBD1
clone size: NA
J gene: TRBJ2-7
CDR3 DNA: TGTGCCAGCAGCCGCCGGGACAGGTCCTACGAGCAGTACTTC
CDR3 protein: CASSRRDRSYEQYF

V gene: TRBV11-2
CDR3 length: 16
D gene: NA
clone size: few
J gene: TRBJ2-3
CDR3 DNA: TGTGCCAGCAGTCTAGGACACTACGCTGGCACAGATACGCAGTATTTT
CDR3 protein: CASSLGHYAGTDTQYF

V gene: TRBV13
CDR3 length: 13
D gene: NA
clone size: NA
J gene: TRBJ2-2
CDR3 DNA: TGTGCCAGCAGCCCCGGATACACCGGGGAGCTGTTTTTT
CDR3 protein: CASSPGYTGELFF

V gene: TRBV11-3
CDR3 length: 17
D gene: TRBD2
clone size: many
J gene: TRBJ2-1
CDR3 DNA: TGTGCCAGCAGCCCTGAGGTAACGGGAGGGCCCTACAATGAGCAGTTCTTC
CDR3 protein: CASSPEVTGGPYNEQFF

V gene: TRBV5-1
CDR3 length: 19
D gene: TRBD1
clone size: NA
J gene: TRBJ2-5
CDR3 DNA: TGCGCCAGCAGCTTGGTGGCCTCTCCCGGGACAGGGAGACAAGAGACCCAGTACTTC
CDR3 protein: CASSLVASPGTGRQETQYF

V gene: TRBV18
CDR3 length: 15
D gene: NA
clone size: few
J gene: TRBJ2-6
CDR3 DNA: TGTGCCAGCCAATTGGGAGAAGCTGGGGCCAACGTCCTGACTTTC
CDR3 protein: CASQLGEAGANVLTF

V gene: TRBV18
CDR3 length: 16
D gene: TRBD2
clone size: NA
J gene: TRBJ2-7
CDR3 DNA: TGTGCCAGCTCACCGGGACTAGCGGGAACCCTCTACGAGCAGTACTTC
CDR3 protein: CASSPGLAGTLYEQYF

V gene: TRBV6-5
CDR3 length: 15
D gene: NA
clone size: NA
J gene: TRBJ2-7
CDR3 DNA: TGTGCCAGCAGGGATTTAGCGGGACAGTCCTACGAGCAGTACTTC
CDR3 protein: CASRDLAGQSYEQYF

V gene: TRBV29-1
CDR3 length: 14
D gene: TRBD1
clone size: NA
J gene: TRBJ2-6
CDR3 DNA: TGCAGCGTCGGGGACAGGGCTGGGGCCAACGTCCTGACTTTC
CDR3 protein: CSVGDRAGANVLTF

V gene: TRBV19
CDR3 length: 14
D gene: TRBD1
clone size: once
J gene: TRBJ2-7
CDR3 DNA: TGTGCCAGTAGCCGCCGGGACAGGGCCAACGAGCAGTACTTC
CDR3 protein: CASSRRDRANEQYF

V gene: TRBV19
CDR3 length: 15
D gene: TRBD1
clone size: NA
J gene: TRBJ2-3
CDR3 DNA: TGTGCCAGTAGTACGGACAGGGTCCGCACAGATACGCAGTATTTT
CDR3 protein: CASSTDRVRTDTQYF

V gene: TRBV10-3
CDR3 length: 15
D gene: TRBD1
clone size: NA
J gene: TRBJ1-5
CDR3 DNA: TGTGCCATCAGCATGACAGGGGGGAAAAATCAGCCCCAGCATTTT
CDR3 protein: CAISMTGGKNQPQHF